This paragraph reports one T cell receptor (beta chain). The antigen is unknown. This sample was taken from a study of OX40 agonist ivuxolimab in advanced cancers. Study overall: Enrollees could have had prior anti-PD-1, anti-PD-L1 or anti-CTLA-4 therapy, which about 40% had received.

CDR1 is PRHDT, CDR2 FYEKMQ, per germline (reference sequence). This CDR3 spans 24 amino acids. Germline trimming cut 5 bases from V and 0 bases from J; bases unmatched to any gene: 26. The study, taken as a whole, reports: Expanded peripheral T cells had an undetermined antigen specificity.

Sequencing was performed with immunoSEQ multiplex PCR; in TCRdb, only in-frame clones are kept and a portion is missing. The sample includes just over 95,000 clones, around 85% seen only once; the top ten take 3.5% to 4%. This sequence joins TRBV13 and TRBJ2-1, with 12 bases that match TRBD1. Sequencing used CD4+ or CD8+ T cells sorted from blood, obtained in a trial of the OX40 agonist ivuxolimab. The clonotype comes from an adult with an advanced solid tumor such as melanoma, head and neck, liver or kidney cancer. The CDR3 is CASSLIPGQGAPSGSLSSYNEQFF. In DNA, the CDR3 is TGTGCCAGCAGCCTAATCCCGGGACAGGGGGCTCCTAGCGGGTCCTTGAGCTCCTACAATGAGCAGTTCTTC. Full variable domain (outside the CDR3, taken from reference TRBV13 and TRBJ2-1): AAGVIQSPRHLIKEKRETATLKCYPIPRHDTVYWYQQGPGQDPQFLISFYEKMQSDKGSIPDRFSAQQFSDYHSELNMSSLELGDSALYFCASSLIPGQGAPSGSLSSYNEQFFGPGTRLTVL.